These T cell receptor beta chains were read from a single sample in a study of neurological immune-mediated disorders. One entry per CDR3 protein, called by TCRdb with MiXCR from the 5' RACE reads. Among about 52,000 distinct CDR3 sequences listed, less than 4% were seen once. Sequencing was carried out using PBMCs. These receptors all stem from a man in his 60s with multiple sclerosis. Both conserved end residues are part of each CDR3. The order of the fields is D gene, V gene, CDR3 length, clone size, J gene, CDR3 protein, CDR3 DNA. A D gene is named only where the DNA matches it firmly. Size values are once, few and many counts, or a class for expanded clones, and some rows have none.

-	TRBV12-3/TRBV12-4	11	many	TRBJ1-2	CASSFLGGYTF	TGTGCCAGCAGTTTCCTGGGTGGCTACACCTTC
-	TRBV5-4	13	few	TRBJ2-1	CASSLGGWNEQFF	TGTGCCAGCAGCTTGGGGGGCTGGAATGAGCAGTTCTTC
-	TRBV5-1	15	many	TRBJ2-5	CASSSDSGPQETQYF	TGCGCCAGCAGCTCGGATAGCGGCCCCCAAGAGACCCAGTACTTC
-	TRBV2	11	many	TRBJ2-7	CASRETDEQYF	TGTGCCAGCAGGGAGACGGACGAGCAGTACTTC
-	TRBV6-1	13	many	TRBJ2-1	CASLRPFTDEQFF	TGTGCCAGCCTTAGGCCTTTTACTGATGAGCAGTTCTTC
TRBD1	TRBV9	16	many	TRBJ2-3	CASSPKTGDGTDTQYF	TGTGCCAGCAGCCCCAAGACAGGGGACGGCACAGATACGCAGTATTTT
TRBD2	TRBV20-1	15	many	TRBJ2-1	CSAPRQGTSYNEQFF	TGCAGTGCTCCACGACAAGGGACTAGTTACAATGAGCAGTTCTTC
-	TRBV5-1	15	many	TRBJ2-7	CASSLTGTNLYEQYF	TGCGCCAGCAGCTTAACCGGGACAAACCTCTACGAGCAGTACTTC
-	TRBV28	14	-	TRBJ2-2	CASSFFSGTGELFF	TGTGCCAGCAGTTTTTTCAGCGGCACCGGGGAGCTGTTTTTT
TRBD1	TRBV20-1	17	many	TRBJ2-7	CSASSFNRGRRNYEQYF	TGCAGTGCTTCTTCCTTCAACAGGGGGCGCAGGAACTACGAGCAGTACTTC
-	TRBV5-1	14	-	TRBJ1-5	CASSLTGPNQPQHF	TGCGCCAGCAGCTTGACAGGGCCGAATCAGCCCCAGCATTTT
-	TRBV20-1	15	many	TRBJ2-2	CSARPTQTGTGELFF	TGCAGTGCTAGACCAACGCAGACGGGCACCGGGGAGCTGTTTTTT
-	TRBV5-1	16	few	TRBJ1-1	CASSLIPGTVNTEAFF	TGCGCCAGCAGCTTGATCCCCGGGACGGTGAACACTGAAGCTTTCTTT
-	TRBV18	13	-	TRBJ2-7	CASSDSALSEQYF	TGTGCCAGCTCAGACAGTGCCCTCTCCGAGCAGTACTTC
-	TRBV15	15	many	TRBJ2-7	CATSRGEQASYEQYF	TGTGCCACCAGCAGAGGGGAACAGGCCTCCTACGAGCAGTACTTC
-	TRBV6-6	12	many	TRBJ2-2	CASNPNTGELFF	TGTGCCAGCAACCCCAACACCGGGGAGCTGTTTTTT
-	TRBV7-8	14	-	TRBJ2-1	CASSLNRETNEQFF	TGTGCCAGCAGCTTAAACAGGGAGACGAATGAGCAGTTCTTC
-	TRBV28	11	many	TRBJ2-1	CASSRTREQFF	TGTGCCAGCAGTCGTACTCGGGAGCAGTTCTTC
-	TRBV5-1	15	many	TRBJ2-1	CASSPDRGDYNEQFF	TGCGCCAGCAGCCCGGACCGAGGAGACTACAATGAGCAGTTCTTC
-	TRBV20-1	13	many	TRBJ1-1	CSAGTSVQGEAFF	TGCAGTGCTGGAACCAGCGTACAGGGTGAAGCTTTCTTT
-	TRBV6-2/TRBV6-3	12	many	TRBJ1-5	CRSQGIDQPQHF	TGCAGATCACAGGGTATTGATCAGCCCCAGCATTTT
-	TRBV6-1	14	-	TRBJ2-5	CASSEGTMSRTQYF	TGTGCCAGCAGTGAGGGGACGATGTCGCGGACCCAGTACTTC
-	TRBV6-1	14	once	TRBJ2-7	CASNREDSSYEQYF	TGTGCCAGCAACCGAGAGGACAGCTCCTACGAGCAGTACTTC
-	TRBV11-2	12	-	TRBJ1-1	CASSLIRTEAFF	TGTGCCAGCAGCCTTATCCGCACTGAAGCTTTCTTT
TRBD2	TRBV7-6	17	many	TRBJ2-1	CASSLVPISGSTNEQFF	TGTGCCAGCAGCTTAGTCCCTATTAGCGGGAGTACGAATGAGCAGTTCTTC
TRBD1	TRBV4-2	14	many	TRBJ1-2	CASLGQGANYGYTF	TGTGCCAGCTTGGGACAGGGAGCTAACTATGGCTACACCTTC
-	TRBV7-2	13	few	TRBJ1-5	CASSSTGGKTQNF	TGTGCCAGCAGCTCGACAGGTGGCAAGACCCAGAATTTT
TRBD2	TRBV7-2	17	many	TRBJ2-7	CASSFFRSGTSGYEQYF	TGTGCCAGCAGCTTCTTCCGGTCAGGGACTAGCGGCTACGAGCAGTACTTC
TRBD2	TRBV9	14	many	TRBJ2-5	CASSTGLGRETQYF	TGTGCCAGCAGCACAGGACTAGGCAGGGAGACCCAGTACTTC
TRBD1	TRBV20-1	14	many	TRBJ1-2	CSSRGTGGEDGYTF	TGCAGTTCTCGGGGAACAGGGGGCGAAGATGGCTACACCTTC
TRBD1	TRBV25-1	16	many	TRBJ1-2	CASSDPGQGPNYGYTF	TGTGCCAGCAGTGATCCCGGACAGGGGCCGAACTATGGCTACACCTTC
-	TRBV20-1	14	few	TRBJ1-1	CSARGRLANTEAFF	TGCAGTGCTAGAGGAAGGTTAGCGAACACTGAAGCTTTCTTT
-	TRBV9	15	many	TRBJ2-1	CASSVSGSSYNEQFF	TGTGCCAGCAGCGTATCGGGCAGCTCCTACAATGAGCAGTTCTTC
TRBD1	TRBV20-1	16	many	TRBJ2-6	CSARSGTGIGANVLTF	TGCAGTGCTAGGTCCGGGACAGGGATTGGGGCCAACGTCCTGACTTTC
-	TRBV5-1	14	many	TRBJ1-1	CASSLGAGSTEAFF	TGCGCCAGCAGCTTGGGGGCAGGGAGCACTGAAGCTTTCTTT
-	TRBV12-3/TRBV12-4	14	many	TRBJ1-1	CASRDTGGLTEAFF	TGTGCCAGCAGGGATACGGGGGGTTTAACTGAAGCTTTCTTT
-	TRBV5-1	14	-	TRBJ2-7	CASSLGGGNYEQYF	TGCGCCAGCAGCTTGGGTGGGGGGAACTACGAGCAGTACTTC